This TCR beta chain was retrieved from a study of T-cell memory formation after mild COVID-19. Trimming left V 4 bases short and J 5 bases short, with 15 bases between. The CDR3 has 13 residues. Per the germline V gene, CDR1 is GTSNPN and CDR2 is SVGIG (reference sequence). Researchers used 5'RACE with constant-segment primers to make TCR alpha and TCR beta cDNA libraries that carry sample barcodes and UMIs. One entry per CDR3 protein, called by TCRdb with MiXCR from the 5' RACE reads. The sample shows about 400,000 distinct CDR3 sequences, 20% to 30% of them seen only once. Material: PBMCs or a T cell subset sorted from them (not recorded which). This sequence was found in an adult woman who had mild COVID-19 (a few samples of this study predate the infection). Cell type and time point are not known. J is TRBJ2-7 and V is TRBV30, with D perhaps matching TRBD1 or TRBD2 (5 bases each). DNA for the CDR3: TGTGCCTGGAAGAGTGGGACGAGGGACGAGCAGTACTTC. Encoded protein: CAWKSGTRDEQYF. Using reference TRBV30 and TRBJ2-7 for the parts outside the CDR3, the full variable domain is SQTIHQWPATLVQPVGSPLSLECTVEGTSNPNLYWYRQAAGRGLQLLFYSVGIGQISSEVPQNLSASRPQDRQFILSSKKLLLSDSGFYLCAWKSGTRDEQYFGPGTRLTVT.